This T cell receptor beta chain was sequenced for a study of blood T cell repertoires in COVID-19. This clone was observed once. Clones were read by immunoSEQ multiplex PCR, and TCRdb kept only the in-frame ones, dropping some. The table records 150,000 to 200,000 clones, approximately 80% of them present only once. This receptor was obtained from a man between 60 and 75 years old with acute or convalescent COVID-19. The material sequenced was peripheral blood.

The CDR3 coding sequence is TGTGCCAGCAGCCAAGATTCAGGACTCAGAAACACCATATATTTT. Amino acids: CASSQDSGLRNTIYF. This chain joins TRBV3-1 (or the pseudogene TRBV3-2) and TRBJ1-3; D remains ambiguous. Trimming cost V 0 bases and J 5 bases, with 11 bases left between them. Germline CDR1 reads LGHDT; CDR2 reads YNNKEL (reference sequence). The CDR3 totals 15 residues.